This TCR beta chain is drawn from a study of identical twins. On this clonotype itself: Its cognate antigen is unknown.

Overall study results and limits: Alpha sequences out of frame and shared by twins had excess low generation probability. For zero-insertion analyses, partial confounding could come from invariant MAIT and iNKT cells.

TCRdb reprocessed the 5' RACE reads with MiXCR, giving one entry per CDR3 protein. There are around 1.7 million distinct CDR3 sequences in the sample; roughly a third occur only once, and about 0.27% lies in the top ten. The CDR3 has 18 amino acids. The rearrangement uses TRBV21-1 and TRBJ1-1; the D call of TRBD1 is as the table states it, not checked on the DNA. TRBV21-1 is assigned pseudogene status. Specimen: cord blood. The sequence was collected from a newborn girl in good health. CDR3 loop: CASSKLLWQGRQNTEAFF. The CDR3 nucleotides are TGTGCCAGCAGCAAACTCCTGTGGCAGGGGAGGCAAAACACTGAAGCTTTCTTT.